This T cell receptor (beta chain) was recorded in a study of T cell changes during pregnancy in multiple sclerosis. The table lists this clone with a few counts. Clones were sequenced by immunoSEQ multiplex PCR, and TCRdb holds only the in-frame ones, with some missing. The sample comprises around 44,000 clones, 80% to 95% of which are singletons, and about 9% rests with the top ten. The V and J ends lost 3 bases and 1 base, in that order; junction bases with no gene match: 8. Germline lookup yields CDR1 LNHDA and CDR2 SQIVND (reference sequence). The CDR3 contains 16 residues. Sequencing was performed on CD8+ T cells from peripheral blood mononuclear cells, taken in the first trimester of pregnancy. The TCR comes from a female donor with multiple sclerosis, enrolled in a pregnancy study. This chain connects TRBV19 to TRBJ1-2; 7 positions match TRBD1. CDR3 nucleotide sequence: TGTGCCAGTAGTATGGCCTTCCAGGGGGATAACTATGGCTACACCTTC. It is translated as CASSMAFQGDNYGYTF.